Here is one T cell receptor beta chain with its context. Its antigen is unknown. Authors of the study amplified TCR beta CDR3 regions from RNA transcripts. During a first-round RT-PCR of the TCR CDR3, the HTBI primer set was used. TCRdb used MiXCR to reprocess the multiplex PCR reads, holding one entry per CDR3 protein. The data contain 700,000 to 950,000 distinct CDR3 sequences, 30% to 40% of them singletons. This specimen comes from a study of T cells in Graves' hyperthyroidism and ophthalmopathy. Broader study findings: The model anticipated ophthalmopathy a median about 7 months pre-onset.

Deletions cut 2 bases from V and 4 bases from J, with 15 bases between. CDR1 and CDR2 (germline): DFQATT, SNEGSKA (reference sequence). The CDR3 totals 15 residues. This receptor was taken from a woman aged 40 to 55 with Graves' hyperthyroidism. The specimen was blood. The rearrangement links TRBV20-1 to TRBJ1-5; a possible D gene is TRBD1 (5 bases). For the CDR3, the DNA is TGCAGTGCTAGAAGTCAACAGGCAATTAATCAGCCCCAGCATTTT. Translating gives CSARSQQAINQPQHF.